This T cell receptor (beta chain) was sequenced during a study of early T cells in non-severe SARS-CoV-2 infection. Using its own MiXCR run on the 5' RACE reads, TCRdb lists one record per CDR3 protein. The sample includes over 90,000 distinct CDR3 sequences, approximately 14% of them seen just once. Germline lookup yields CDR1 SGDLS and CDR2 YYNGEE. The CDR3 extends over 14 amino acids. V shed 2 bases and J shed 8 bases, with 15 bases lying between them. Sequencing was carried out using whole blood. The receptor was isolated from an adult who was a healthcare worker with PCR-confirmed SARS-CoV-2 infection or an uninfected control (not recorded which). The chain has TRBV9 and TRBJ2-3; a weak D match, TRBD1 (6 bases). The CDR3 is CASSVPDSRGTQYF. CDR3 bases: TGTGCCAGCAGCGTCCCGGACAGCCGGGGTACGCAGTATTTT.